The 22 T cell receptor beta chains below all came from one sample that was sequenced in a study of T cells in Graves' hyperthyroidism and ophthalmopathy. Researchers took RNA transcripts and amplified the TCR beta CDR3 regions from them. With the HTBI primer set, the TCR CDR3 went through a first round of RT-PCR. TCRdb ran MiXCR on the multiplex PCR reads and lists one entry per CDR3 protein. The sample includes about 270,000 distinct CDR3 sequences, around 26% of them seen just once. What was sequenced was blood. Every receptor here comes from a middle-aged woman with Graves' ophthalmopathy.

This clonotype was seen at least ten times. V and J are TRBV6-1 and TRBJ2-5, with D hard to call. Germline CDR1 and CDR2: MNHNS and SASEGT. Trimming removed 0 bases from V and 2 bases from J, with 10 bases in between. This CDR3 contains 15 residues. The CDR3: CASSEAMTFQETQYF. The CDR3 coding sequence is TGTGCCAGCAGTGAAGCGATGACTTTTCAAGAGACCCAGTACTTC.

This clonotype has ten or more counts. The rearrangement links TRBV6-5 to TRBJ2-2, with 8 bases that match TRBD2. Losses at the gene ends were 2 bases for V and 3 bases for J; bases not matched to a gene: 2. Germline values: CDR1 MNHEY, CDR2 SVGAGI. The CDR3 contains 15 residues. CDR3 bases: TGTGCCAGCAGTTACGAAGCGGGGGACACCGGGGAGCTGTTTTTT. This gives the protein CASSYEAGDTGELFF.

There are many counts of this clonotype. The chain combines TRBV28 with TRBJ1-1; D ambiguous. Looked up from germline, CDR1 is MDHEN and CDR2 is SYDVKM. V was shortened by 3 bases and J by 1 base, with 12 bases between the two germline ends. CDR3 size: 15 residues. This CDR3 reads CASSFPGLGNTEAFF. The CDR3 region has the DNA TGTGCCAGCAGTTTTCCCGGCCTGGGGAACACTGAAGCTTTCTTT.

This clonotype was counted many times. This chain links TRBV6-5 with TRBJ1-1, with D perhaps matching TRBD1 (5 bases). Germline lookup yields CDR1 MNHEY and CDR2 SVGAGI. V lost 1 base to trimming and J lost 5 bases, with 11 bases between them. CDR3 length equals 14 residues. CDR3 DNA: TGTGCCAGCAGTTACTTCTGGGGGAGGACTGAAGCTTTCTTT. It codes for CASSYFWGRTEAFF.

This clonotype was seen ten or more times. The J gene is TRBJ2-3, the V gene TRBV25-1; a possible D gene is TRBD2 (5 bases). V gave up 3 bases and J gave up 4 bases, with 11 bases separating them. CDR1 is MGHDK, CDR2 SYGVNS, per germline. CDR3 size: 14 residues. The CDR3 bases are TGTGCCAGCAGTGAGTGGGGAGTCTCAGATACGCAGTATTTT. Amino acid sequence: CASSEWGVSDTQYF.

Notes on this clonotype: A much larger clone sits a single nucleotide away, making a read error possible. The genes are TRBV7-6 and TRBJ2-5, with a possible D match to TRBD2 (5 bases). CDR3 length equals 13 residues. The V gene's germline CDR1 is SGHVS and CDR2 FNYEAQ. This chain's CDR3 is CASSLTRDVTLYF. CDR3 nucleotides: TGTGCCAGCAGCCTAACTCGGGATGTGACCCTGTACTTC.

With regard to this clonotype: Its ends do not fully match the called genes, so a read error is possible. This sequence joins TRBV20-1 and TRBJ1-5, with 8 bases aligning to TRBD1. The CDR3 consists of 16 residues. The germline gives CDR1 DFQATT, CDR2 SNEGSKA (reference sequence). The CDR3 reads CSALQDRVTSNQPQPF. The DNA for the CDR3 is TGCAGTGCTCTCCAGGACAGGGTCACTAGCAATCAGCCCCAGCCTTTT.

This rearrangement joins TRBV28 to TRBJ2-6, with TRBD1 matching over 9 bases. The CDR3 is 17 residues long. Trimming removed 2 bases from V and 1 base from J; junction bases left unmatched: 3. In germline, CDR1 is MDHEN, CDR2 SYDVKM. The CDR3 region is CASSLGTGKSGANVLTF. CDR3 coding DNA: TGTGCCAGCAGTTTAGGGACAGGGAAGTCTGGGGCCAACGTCCTGACTTTC.

This clonotype came up many times. Just one base apart from a much larger clone, this may be a read error. V is TRBV11-2 and J is TRBJ2-5; 7 nucleotides align to TRBD1. The length of the CDR3 is 14 residues. The germline V gene encodes CDR1 SGHAT and CDR2 FQNNGV. The CDR3 nucleotides read TGTGCCAGCAGCCAGACAGGGCTGCAAGAGACCCAGTGCTTC. Its protein is CASSQTGLQETQCF.

V is TRBV20-1 and J is TRBJ2-7; maybe TRBD1 (6 bases). CDR3 length: 16 amino acids. V was trimmed by 5 bases and J by 5 bases, leaving 25 bases between them. Germline V lookup: CDR1 DFQATT, CDR2 SNEGSKA (reference sequence). For the CDR3, the DNA is TGCAGTGCTCCTAATACCCAACAGGGTACAATGGACGAGCAGTACTTC. Its protein is CSAPNTQQGTMDEQYF.

The chain is built from TRBV12-3 or TRBV12-4 and TRBJ2-7, with TRBD1 identical over 7 bases. The V segment lost 6 bases and the J segment 0 bases; nucleotides outside the gene matches: 8. This CDR3 is 15 amino acids long. CDR3 protein: CASSPDRTYSYEQYF. In DNA, the CDR3 is TGTGCCAGCAGCCCGGACAGGACCTACTCCTACGAGCAGTACTTC.

This sequence joins TRBV3-1 and TRBJ1-2; TRBD1 is a possible D gene (5 bases). The CDR3 spans 15 residues. V was shortened by 1 base and J by 4 bases, with 13 bases between the two germline ends. Germline V CDR1 and CDR2: LGHDT, YNNKEL (reference sequence). The CDR3 sequence is CASSQGGGFFYGYTF. CDR3 DNA: TGTGCCAGCAGCCAAGGTGGGGGATTCTTCTATGGCTACACCTTC.

This clonotype was observed many times. The chain carries TRBV20-1 and TRBJ2-6; TRBD1 or TRBD2 may be the D gene (6 bases each). This CDR3 has 15 amino acids. V was pared by 0 bases and J by 4 bases, with 10 bases between. CDR1 is DFQATT and CDR2 is SNEGSKA in the germline V gene (reference sequence). In nucleotides, the CDR3 is TGCAGTGCTAGAGATAGGGGGGAGGGGGCCAACGTCCTGACTTTC. Translated: CSARDRGEGANVLTF.

A few counts support this clonotype. The chain combines TRBV28 with TRBJ1-5; unclear D gene. The CDR3 runs to 14 residues. The ends were cut back, 5 bases at V and 0 bases at J, with 8 bases in the middle. Germline V lookup: CDR1 MDHEN, CDR2 SYDVKM. CDR3 nucleotide sequence: TGTGCCAGCAGTCGTGGATATAGCAATCAGCCCCAGCATTTT. Residues: CASSRGYSNQPQHF.

The chain couples TRBV6-1 to TRBJ1-5, with 12 bases identical to TRBD1. The V gene end was trimmed by 6 bases and the J gene end by 7 bases; junction bases not matched to a gene: 10. The germline CDR1 and CDR2 sequences are MNHNS and SASEGT. This CDR3 is built from 16 residues. The chain's CDR3 is CASRTSGQGARQPQHF. CDR3 bases: TGTGCCAGCAGAACATCGGGACAGGGGGCGAGACAGCCCCAGCATTTT.

This clonotype was counted many times. The chain carries TRBV30 and TRBJ2-7; 9 positions match TRBD1. Per germline, CDR1 GTSNPN and CDR2 SVGIG (reference sequence). Unmatched junction bases numbered 3, after V lost 2 bases and J lost 1 base. The CDR3 spans 14 residues. CDR3 sequence: CAWSFGQGSYEQYF. The CDR3 nucleotides read TGTGCCTGGAGTTTTGGACAGGGGTCCTACGAGCAGTACTTC.

This clonotype was recorded many times. The V and J genes are TRBV6-2 or TRBV6-3 and TRBJ2-7; TRBD2 aligns across 10 bases. Unmatched junction bases numbered 10, after V lost 7 bases and J lost 7 bases. The germline CDR1 and CDR2 sequences are MNHEY and SVGEGT. The CDR3 contains 14 residues. The CDR3 loop reads CASTNRLAGVEQYF. CDR3 nucleotides: TGTGCCAGCACCAATAGGCTAGCGGGAGTGGAGCAGTACTTC.

This clonotype was seen at least ten times. The chain combines TRBV18 with TRBJ2-7; 16 nucleotides align to TRBD2. J lost 4 bases, V lost 4 bases, and 10 bases had no gene match. The germline gives CDR1 KGHSH, CDR2 LQKENI. The CDR3 is made up of 18 amino acids. The CDR3 nucleotides are TGTGCCAGCTCACTGACCGGGACTAGCGGGAGGGCCTATTACGAGCAGTACTTC. This sequence encodes CASSLTGTSGRAYYEQYF.

This chain's CDR3 is CATPGTGSITEAFF. CDR3 bases: TGTGCCACTCCAGGGACAGGGTCGATCACTGAAGCTTTCTTT. The genes are TRBV6-1 and TRBJ1-1; 9 bases are shared with TRBD1. The CDR3 contains 14 residues. CDR1 is MNHNS and CDR2 is SASEGT in the germline V gene. The ends lost 10 bases at V and 4 bases at J; junction bases unmatched: 10.

This clonotype has a count of ten or more. The chain links TRBV27 to TRBJ1-2, with D possibly TRBD1 on 5 matching bases. Germline CDR1 and CDR2: MNHEY and SMNVEV (reference sequence). Trimming shortened V by 4 bases and J by 0 bases, and 9 bases separated the two germline ends. The CDR3 spans 14 residues. The DNA for the CDR3 is TGTGCCAGCAGTTATCAGGGTCCTAACTATGGCTACACCTTC. Residues: CASSYQGPNYGYTF.

This clonotype was detected a few times. This sequence joins TRBV6-5 and TRBJ1-6; D ambiguous. Germline V gene lookup returns CDR1 MNHEY and CDR2 SVGAGI. The CDR3 covers 13 residues. Trimming took off 6 bases at V and 7 bases at J, with 10 bases between the two ends. CDR3 in amino acids: CASRQSQNSPLHF. CDR3 coding DNA: TGTGCCAGCAGGCAATCCCAGAATTCACCCCTCCACTTT.

The sample holds many counts of this clonotype. This chain connects TRBV18 to TRBJ2-7; 9 bases fit TRBD1. This CDR3 contains 14 residues. V trimming: 3 bases; J trimming: 4 bases; junction bases outside the gene matches: 4. The germline V gene encodes CDR1 KGHSH and CDR2 LQKENI. CDR3 coding DNA: TGTGCCAGCTCACCCGGGACAGGGATGTACGAGCAGTACTTC. This gives the protein CASSPGTGMYEQYF.